The T cell receptor beta chain described here comes from a study of OX40 agonist ivuxolimab in advanced cancers. About the study: Patients enrolled in dose escalation were diagnosed with hepatocellular carcinoma, melanoma, renal cell or head and neck cancer.

The data were produced by immunoSEQ multiplex PCR, yet TCRdb's version contains in-frame clones alone and is incomplete. The data contain about 93,000 clones, just over 90% of them singletons. Comment on this clone: Its antigen remains unknown.

V gave up 4 bases and J gave up 5 bases, with 14 bases separating them. The CDR3 totals 14 residues. The germline V gene encodes CDR1 SNHLY and CDR2 FYNNEI. Study observations and caveats: Nonresponders, in some cases, also had low normalized T-cell clonal expansion.

The cohort excluded patients with autoimmune disease history or systemic immunosuppression. The TCR comes from an adult with an advanced solid tumor such as melanoma, head and neck, liver or kidney cancer. The V and J genes are TRBV2 and TRBJ1-1; D ambiguous. The starting material was CD4+ or CD8+ T cells sorted from blood, obtained in a trial of the OX40 agonist ivuxolimab. DNA for the CDR3: TGTGCCAGCAGTGCACACGCTCCGGGGACTGAAGCTTTCTTT. It encodes CASSAHAPGTEAFF.